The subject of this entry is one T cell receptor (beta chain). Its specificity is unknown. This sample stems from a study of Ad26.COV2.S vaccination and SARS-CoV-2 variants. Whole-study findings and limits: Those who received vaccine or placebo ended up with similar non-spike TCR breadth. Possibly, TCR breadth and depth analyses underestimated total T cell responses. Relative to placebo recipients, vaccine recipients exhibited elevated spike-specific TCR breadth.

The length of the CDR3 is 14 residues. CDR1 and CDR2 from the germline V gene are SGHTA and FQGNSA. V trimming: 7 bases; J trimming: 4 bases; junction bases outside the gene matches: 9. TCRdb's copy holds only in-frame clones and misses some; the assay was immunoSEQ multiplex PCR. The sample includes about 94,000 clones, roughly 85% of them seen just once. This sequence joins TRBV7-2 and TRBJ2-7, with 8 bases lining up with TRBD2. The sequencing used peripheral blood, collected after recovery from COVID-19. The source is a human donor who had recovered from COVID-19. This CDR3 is CASTEGGLGYEQYF. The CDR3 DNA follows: TGTGCCAGCACCGAGGGGGGACTAGGTTACGAGCAGTACTTC.